The 4 T cell receptor beta chains below come from one sample, sequenced in a study of blood T cell repertoires in COVID-19. The assay was immunoSEQ multiplex PCR, and TCRdb's table has in-frame clones only and misses some. Of about 70,000 clones listed, roughly 80% are singletons. The sample taken for sequencing was peripheral blood. The receptors stem from a woman aged 80 or over with active or convalescent COVID-19.

V and J are TRBV7-9 and TRBJ2-7; 11 bases fit TRBD1. There are 17 residues in the CDR3. Trimming removed 5 bases from V and 3 bases from J; junction bases left unmatched: 12. Germline-derived CDR1 and CDR2 are SEHNR and FQNEAQ (reference sequence). This CDR3 is CASSPSGWDRGIYEQYF. CDR3 nucleotides: TGTGCCAGCAGCCCTAGCGGGTGGGACAGGGGGATCTACGAGCAGTACTTC.

This chain links TRBV5-8 with TRBJ1-1; tentative D call: TRBD1 (6 bases). Deletions cut 5 bases from V and 2 bases from J, with 10 bases between. Germline CDR1 SGHTS, CDR2 YDEGEE. This CDR3 region has 13 residues. In DNA, the CDR3 is TGTGCCAGCAGGTTGACAGGTAACACTGAAGCTTTCTTT. Residues: CASRLTGNTEAFF.

The gene calls are TRBV7-2 and TRBJ2-3; a possible D gene is TRBD2 (6 bases). The V gene's germline CDR1 is SGHTA and CDR2 FQGNSA. This CDR3 is 17 amino acids long. With 5 bases removed from V and 7 bases from J, the gap between germline ends came to 25 bases. For the CDR3, the DNA is TGTGCCAGCAGCGCACTACCCCATTTCCGGGACTCGTATACGCAGTATTTT. Its protein product is CASSALPHFRDSYTQYF.

In its sample, this clone was seen a few times. This sequence joins TRBV4-1 and TRBJ1-2; D ambiguous. This CDR3 is built from 15 residues. Germline V CDR1 and CDR2: MGHRA, YSYEKL. V was clipped by 0 bases and J by 0 bases, with 8 bases between them. CDR3 coding DNA: TGCGCCAGCAGCCAAGAAGCCGGTTCTAACTATGGCTACACCTTC. Translated, it gives CASSQEAGSNYGYTF.